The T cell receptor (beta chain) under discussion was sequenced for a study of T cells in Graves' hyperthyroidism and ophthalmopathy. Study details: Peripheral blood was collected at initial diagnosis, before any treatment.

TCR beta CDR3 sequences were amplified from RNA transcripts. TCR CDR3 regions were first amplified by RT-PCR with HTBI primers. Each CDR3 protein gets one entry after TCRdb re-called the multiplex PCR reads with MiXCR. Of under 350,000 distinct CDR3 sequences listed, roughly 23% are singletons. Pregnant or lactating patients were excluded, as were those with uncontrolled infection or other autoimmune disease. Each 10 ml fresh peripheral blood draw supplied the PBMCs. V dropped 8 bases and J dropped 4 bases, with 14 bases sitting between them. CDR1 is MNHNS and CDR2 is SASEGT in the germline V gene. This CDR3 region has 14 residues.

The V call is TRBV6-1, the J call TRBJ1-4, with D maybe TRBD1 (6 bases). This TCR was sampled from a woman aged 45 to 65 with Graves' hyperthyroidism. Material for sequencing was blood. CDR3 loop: CASGTGSDNEKLFF. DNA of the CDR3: TGTGCCAGCGGCACAGGGAGTGATAATGAAAAACTGTTTTTT.